Below are 9 T cell receptor beta chains sequenced from a single sample in a study of neurological immune-mediated disorders. MiXCR was run by TCRdb on the 5' RACE reads, yielding one entry per CDR3 protein. Among about 23,000 distinct CDR3 sequences, 10% to 15% were seen once, and the ten largest hold around 14%. Sequencing input: PBMCs. The source of these receptors is a woman aged 60-70 years with HTLV-1-associated myelopathy (HAM/TSP).

This clonotype appeared many times. CDR3 DNA: TGTGCCAGCTCACCACCGCAGGGGAACATTCAGTACTTC. Amino acids: CASSPPQGNIQYF. The chain has TRBV18 and TRBJ2-4; weak D call: TRBD1 (6 bases). This CDR3 contains 13 residues. V dropped 0 bases and J dropped 7 bases, with 7 bases sitting between them. Germline CDR1 reads KGHSH; CDR2 reads LQKENI.

By share of the sample, this clonotype is medium-sized. The rearrangement uses TRBV20-1 and TRBJ2-7; D not certain. The CDR3 consists of 12 residues. Germline V lookup: CDR1 DFQATT, CDR2 SNEGSKA (reference sequence). V lost 6 bases, J lost 2 bases, and 11 bases lay in between. CDR3 protein: CSAKLGTYEQYF. The CDR3 bases are TGCAGTGCGAAGCTAGGGACCTACGAGCAGTACTTC.

The rearrangement joins TRBV11-3 to TRBJ2-2; 14 bases agree with TRBD2. J gave up 4 bases and V 0 bases, and 7 bases lay outside the gene matches. The length of the CDR3 is 19 residues. Germline-derived CDR1 and CDR2 are SGHNT and YENEEA. For the CDR3, the DNA is TGTGCCAGCAGCTTAGAGTTTGGGACTAGCGGGAGCATCACCGGGGAGCTGTTTTTT. Its translation: CASSLEFGTSGSITGELFF.

Many counts were recorded for this clonotype. V gene TRBV5-1 combines with J gene TRBJ2-7, with 7 bases aligning to TRBD1. The CDR3 spans 15 residues. V lost 1 base, J lost 4 bases, and 8 bases stayed unmatched. The germline V gene has CDR1 SGHRS and CDR2 YFSETQ. CDR3 sequence (DNA): TGCGCCAGCAGCTTGATTGAGGGGGCTGGGTACGAGCAGTACTTC. Translation gives CASSLIEGAGYEQYF.

This clonotype was counted at least ten times. The chain has TRBV5-6 and TRBJ1-2; TRBD1 matches at 8 bases. The CDR3 length is 14 residues. Germline trimming cut 3 bases from V and 2 bases from J; bases unmatched to any gene: 3. Germline V gene data show CDR1 as SGHDT and CDR2 as YYEEEE. The CDR3 is CASSYRDRNYGYTF. CDR3 sequence (DNA): TGTGCCAGCAGCTACCGGGACAGGAACTATGGCTACACCTTC.

In its sample, this clonotype was seen many times. The CDR3: CASSQRVLGGYNEQFF. As DNA, the CDR3 is TGTGCCAGCAGCCAACGCGTGTTAGGGGGCTACAATGAGCAGTTCTTC. The chain uses TRBV4-2 and TRBJ2-1; TRBD1 might be the D (6 bases). The length of the CDR3 is 16 residues. Deletions cut 2 bases from V and 3 bases from J, with 14 bases between. CDR1 LGHNA and CDR2 YNFKEQ come from the germline V gene.

This chain links TRBV18 with TRBJ1-6; a possible D gene is TRBD1 (5 bases). CDR1 is KGHSH, CDR2 LQKENI, per germline. Deletions cut 6 bases from V and 7 bases from J, with 16 bases between. CDR3 length: 15 residues. The CDR3 loop reads CASSPNARGNSPLHF. The CDR3 DNA reads as TGTGCCAGCTCGCCCAACGCGCGGGGGAATTCACCCCTCCACTTT.

V and J are TRBV5-1 and TRBJ2-3; 12 bases line up with TRBD2. J gave up 9 bases and V 3 bases, and 11 bases lay outside the gene matches. This CDR3 has 16 amino acids. Looked up from germline, CDR1 is SGHRS and CDR2 is YFSETQ. The chain's CDR3 is CASSSGLAGTSGTQYF. The CDR3 region has the DNA TGCGCCAGCAGCTCTGGACTAGCGGGGACCTCTGGGACGCAGTATTTT.

The chain couples TRBV27 to TRBJ1-2; perhaps TRBD1 as D (6 bases). Trimming removed 2 bases from V and 4 bases from J, with 14 bases in between. The CDR3 has 15 amino acids. Per germline, CDR1 MNHEY and CDR2 SMNVEV (reference sequence). In nucleotides, the CDR3 is TGTGCCAGCAGTTTAGCAGGGGCAGTTTCCTATGGCTACACCTTC. It is translated as CASSLAGAVSYGYTF.